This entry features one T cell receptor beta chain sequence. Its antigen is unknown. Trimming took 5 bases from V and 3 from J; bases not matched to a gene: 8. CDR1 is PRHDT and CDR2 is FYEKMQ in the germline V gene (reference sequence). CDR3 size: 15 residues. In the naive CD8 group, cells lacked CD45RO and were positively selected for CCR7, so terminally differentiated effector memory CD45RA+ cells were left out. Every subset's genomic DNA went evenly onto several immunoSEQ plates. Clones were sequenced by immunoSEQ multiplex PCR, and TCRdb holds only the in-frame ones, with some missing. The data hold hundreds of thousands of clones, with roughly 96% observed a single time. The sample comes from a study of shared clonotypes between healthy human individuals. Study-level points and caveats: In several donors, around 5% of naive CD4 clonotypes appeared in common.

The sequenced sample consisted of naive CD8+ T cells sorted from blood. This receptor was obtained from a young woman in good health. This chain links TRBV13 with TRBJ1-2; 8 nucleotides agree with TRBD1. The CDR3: CASSPGQGVDYGYTF. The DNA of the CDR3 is TGTGCCAGCAGCCCCGGACAGGGAGTCGACTATGGCTACACCTTC.